A selection of T cell receptor beta chains follows, all from one sample in a study of glioma-infiltrating T cells after dendritic cell vaccination. Sequencing was performed with immunoSEQ multiplex PCR; in TCRdb, only in-frame clones are kept and a portion is missing. This sample has about 76,000 clones, with more than 75% found just once. This sample comprised blood, obtained after dendritic cell vaccination. These receptors originate from a human donor with glioblastoma. The CDR3 runs from the conserved cysteine through the conserved F or W. Fields, in order: clone size, V gene, J gene, CDR3 length, CDR3 protein. Size tells how often a clone was seen (once, few, many) or the class of an expanded clone, and some rows leave it out.

size: -
V: TRBV18
J: TRBJ2-3
length: 15
CDR3: CASSPSGGAYDTQYF

size: -
V: TRBV2
J: TRBJ1-5
length: 12
CDR3: CASGQPNQPQHF

size: -
V: TRBV5-1
J: TRBJ2-3
length: 14
CDR3: CASSPGGPADTQYF

size: -
V: TRBV10-2
J: TRBJ2-7
length: 14
CDR3: CASTPGGTSYEQYF

size: -
V: TRBV11-3
J: TRBJ2-1
length: 15
CDR3: CASSLRGLADNEQFF

size: -
V: TRBV9
J: TRBJ2-1
length: 17
CDR3: CASSPPKGLAELNEQFF

size: few
V: TRBV7-2
J: TRBJ2-7
length: 15
CDR3: CASSPTSGNTYEQYF

size: -
V: TRBV5-1
J: TRBJ2-1
length: 16
CDR3: CASTREGSSVYNEQFF

size: -
V: TRBV6-5
J: TRBJ1-1
length: 14
CDR3: CASSFRRGNTEAFF

size: -
V: TRBV11-3
J: TRBJ2-1
length: 14
CDR3: CASSLGGSRNEQFF

size: -
V: TRBV4-2
J: TRBJ2-7
length: 15
CDR3: CASSQRSSGGYEQYF

size: -
V: TRBV5-1
J: TRBJ2-1
length: 14
CDR3: CASSGGTYYNEQFF

size: -
V: TRBV2
J: TRBJ1-5
length: 13
CDR3: CASSGQGNQPQHF

size: -
V: TRBV5-5
J: TRBJ1-1
length: 14
CDR3: CASSPTGRNTEAFF

size: -
V: TRBV7-2
J: TRBJ2-7
length: 15
CDR3: CASSPPGFLSYEQYF

size: once
V: TRBV20-1
J: TRBJ2-7
length: 11
CDR3: CSARRGGEQYF

size: -
V: TRBV19
J: TRBJ2-7
length: 12
CDR3: CASGHSDGEQYF

size: -
V: TRBV2
J: TRBJ1-2
length: 13
CDR3: CASRSTGLGGYTF

size: -
V: TRBV5-1
J: TRBJ2-7
length: 14
CDR3: CASSLGGSFGEQYF

size: -
V: TRBV9
J: TRBJ2-5
length: 15
CDR3: CASSVGLAGEETQYF

size: once
V: TRBV29-1
J: TRBJ2-1
length: 14
CDR3: CSVVNSYSYNEQFF

size: -
V: TRBV10-3
J: TRBJ2-2
length: 14
CDR3: CAIMTSGNTGELFF

size: few
V: TRBV6-6
J: TRBJ2-7
length: 13
CDR3: CATNRDTSYEQYF

size: -
V: TRBV18
J: TRBJ2-3
length: 13
CDR3: CASSPQSTDTQYF

size: -
V: TRBV6-5
J: TRBJ2-5
length: 14
CDR3: CASSFAGGKETQYF

size: once
V: TRBV2
J: TRBJ2-7
length: 12
CDR3: CASSLQDYEQYF

size: -
V: TRBV14
J: TRBJ1-3
length: 18
CDR3: CASSQPQRGHYSGNTIYF

size: -
V: TRBV15
J: TRBJ1-1
length: 13
CDR3: CATSGTGVTEAFF

size: -
V: TRBV13
J: TRBJ1-6
length: 14
CDR3: CASSSGTHNSPLHF

size: -
V: TRBV6-5
J: TRBJ2-7
length: 15
CDR3: CASNDDRVLPYEQYF

size: -
V: TRBV9
J: TRBJ2-3
length: 16
CDR3: CASSVEGVRETDTQYF

size: -
V: TRBV29-1
J: TRBJ2-1
length: 15
CDR3: CSVEDGTSGGNEQFF

size: -
V: TRBV7-7
J: TRBJ2-2
length: 15
CDR3: CASSPTSQNTGELFF

size: -
V: TRBV19
J: TRBJ2-7
length: 14
CDR3: CASSRGQNSYEQYF

size: once
V: TRBV7-8
J: TRBJ2-6
length: 18
CDR3: CASSVGQGAPSGANVLTF

size: -
V: TRBV7-3
J: TRBJ2-5
length: 14
CDR3: CASSFSGGEETQYF

size: -
V: TRBV6-6
J: TRBJ2-7
length: 15
CDR3: CASSYSKGGGYEQYF

size: -
V: TRBV29-1
J: TRBJ2-5
length: 12
CDR3: CSVRLALETQYF

size: few
V: TRBV19
J: TRBJ2-7
length: 15
CDR3: CASSSEAGGDDEQYF